This T cell receptor (beta chain) is drawn from a study of T-cell reconstitution after alpha-beta-depleted transplantation in children. Molecular barcoding with unique molecular identifiers was used for the TCRbeta library. TCRdb re-called the PCR reads through MiXCR, storing one row per CDR3 protein. The top ten clones hold around 3.3% of a sample with a few hundred thousand distinct CDR3 sequences, about 17% of them seen once. The source was PBMCs from the stem cell graft donor, collected from the stem cell graft. The TCR originated in a human donor who donated a stem cell graft to a child with acute lymphoblastic leukemia.

The CDR3, as DNA: TGCAGCGTTGAAGATGCCGGGGCAGATACGCAGTATTTT. It yields the protein CSVEDAGADTQYF. The gene calls are TRBV29-1 and TRBJ2-3; TRBD2 is a possible D gene (5 bases). The germline gives CDR1 SQVTM, CDR2 ANQGSEA. The CDR3 totals 13 residues. V was shortened by 0 bases and J by 4 bases, with 8 bases between the two germline ends.